Below are 8 T cell receptor beta chains sequenced from a single sample in a study of CD8 T cells in Susac syndrome. RNA in amounts of roughly 0.5 to 1 ug was reverse transcribed with random hexamers. TCRdb re-called the immunoSEQ multiplex PCR reads with MiXCR, one entry per CDR3 protein. The sample has about 200,000 distinct CDR3 sequences; 90% to 95% are singletons. The sequenced material came from CD4+ T cells from PBMCs. The receptors here all came from a human donor with Susac syndrome.

This clonotype was picked up one time. The V gene is TRBV19, the J gene TRBJ1-4; tentatively, D is TRBD1 (5 bases). This CDR3 spans 16 amino acids. The V end was cut by 4 bases, the J end by 0 bases, with 12 bases between. In germline, CDR1 is LNHDA, CDR2 SQIVND (reference sequence). CDR3 in amino acids: CASSTRDLTTNEKLFF. CDR3 bases: TGTGCCAGTAGTACCCGGGACCTAACAACTAATGAAAAACTGTTTTTT.

The chain is built from TRBV12-3 or TRBV12-4 and TRBJ1-2; D possibly corresponds to TRBD1 (6 bases). The V end was cut by 7 bases, the J end by 1 base, with 19 bases between. The CDR3 extends over 16 amino acids. CDR3 region: CASNLRGGSINYGYTF. The CDR3, as DNA: TGTGCCAGCAACCTTCGAGGGGGGAGTATTAACTATGGCTACACCTTC.

The genes are TRBV7-9 and TRBJ2-7; 11 bases agree with TRBD2. The CDR3 spans 14 residues. Looked up from germline, CDR1 is SEHNR and CDR2 is FQNEAQ (reference sequence). V lost 4 bases to trimming and J lost 3 bases; unmatched junction nucleotides: 2. The CDR3 DNA reads as TGTGCCAGCAGCTCCGGACTAGCGGGCTACGAGCAGTACTTC. The encoded protein is CASSSGLAGYEQYF.

This chain links TRBV7-9 with TRBJ2-1; D is unresolved. CDR3 length equals 16 residues. In germline, CDR1 is SEHNR, CDR2 FQNEAQ (reference sequence). Trimming cost V 3 bases and J 4 bases, with 16 bases left between them. The CDR3 DNA sequence: TGTGCCAGCAGCTTCAATACGGCGGCCTTTTACAATGAGCAGTTCTTC. Its translation is CASSFNTAAFYNEQFF.

J is TRBJ2-5 and V is TRBV2, with D possibly called TRBD1 or TRBD2 (5 bases each). From germline, CDR1 is SNHLY and CDR2 FYNNEI. The V gene lost 4 bases and the J gene lost 4 bases, with 10 bases spanning the gap. There are 13 residues in the CDR3. The CDR3 DNA sequence: TGTGCCAGCAGTGGAGTTGGGGGAGAGACCCAGTACTTC. Translated, it gives CASSGVGGETQYF.

The V gene is TRBV6-6, the J gene TRBJ1-1, with D unresolved. Germline V gene lookup returns CDR1 MNHNY and CDR2 SVGAGI (reference sequence). The germline V and J ends were trimmed by 2 bases and 7 bases, with 11 bases remaining between them. The CDR3 loop spans 13 amino acids. CDR3 loop: CASSYTRGNEAFF. The DNA for the CDR3 is TGTGCCAGCAGTTACACGAGAGGGAATGAAGCTTTCTTT.

The rearrangement uses TRBV4-1 and TRBJ1-6; a possible D gene is TRBD1 (5 bases). Germline V gene data show CDR1 as MGHRA and CDR2 as YSYEKL. The CDR3 spans 17 residues. Trimming pared 0 bases from V and 9 bases from J, leaving 18 bases between. This chain's CDR3 is CASSQDEYRRPVSPLHF. In DNA form, the CDR3 reads TGCGCCAGCAGCCAAGATGAATACAGGAGACCCGTTTCACCCCTCCACTTT.

The chain joins TRBV10-2 to TRBJ2-5; D ambiguous. The CDR3 is 13 residues long. Germline lookup yields CDR1 WSHSY and CDR2 SAAADI. V was trimmed by 6 bases and J by 4 bases, leaving 12 bases between them. CDR3 nucleotides: TGCGCCAGCAGGATTCAGGTGGGAGAGACCCAGTACTTC. This translates into CASRIQVGETQYF.